These 20 T cell receptor beta chains share one sample of origin, sequenced in a study of cytomegalovirus exposure and HLA in healthy donors. Primers: 60 Vbeta forward and 13 Jbeta reverse. TCRdb keeps only in-frame clones here, not all; method: immunoSEQ multiplex PCR. The table shows over 75,000 clones, with 84% occurring only once. Material: PBMCs. Every receptor here comes from a woman in her forties or fifties in good health and CMV-seronegative.

The rearrangement joins TRBV4-2 to TRBJ1-3, with D hard to call. The CDR3 runs to 17 residues. V shed 4 bases and J shed 0 bases, with 16 bases lying between them. Per germline, CDR1 LGHNA and CDR2 YNFKEQ. CDR3 in amino acids: CASSPTTVGISGNTIYF. In nucleotides, the CDR3 is TGTGCCAGCAGCCCAACCACAGTCGGCATCTCTGGAAACACCATATATTTT.

This clone has just a few counts. CDR3 loop: CASRTGAWVTYEQYF. The CDR3 region has the DNA TGTGCCAGCAGAACAGGGGCCTGGGTTACCTACGAGCAGTACTTC. The J gene is TRBJ2-7, the V gene TRBV27, with 7 bases aligning to TRBD1. This CDR3 has 15 amino acids. Trimming took 6 bases from V and 2 from J; bases not matched to a gene: 10. Looked up from germline, CDR1 is MNHEY and CDR2 is SMNVEV (reference sequence).

The chain uses TRBV15 and TRBJ2-7; 12 nucleotides match TRBD2. The CDR3 has 18 amino acids. The V gene end was trimmed by 1 base and the J gene end by 2 bases; junction bases not matched to a gene: 9. Germline CDR1 reads LNHNV; CDR2 reads YYDKDF (reference sequence). The CDR3 reads CATSRGKGASGRAYEQYF. The CDR3 DNA follows: TGTGCCACCAGCAGAGGGAAAGGGGCTAGCGGGAGGGCCTACGAGCAGTACTTC.

This chain joins TRBV4-1 and TRBJ1-1, with TRBD1 as a possible D gene (6 bases). The ends were cut back, 1 base at V and 7 bases at J, with 10 bases in the middle. Germline loops: CDR1 MGHRA, CDR2 YSYEKL. This CDR3 is 13 amino acids long. CDR3 bases: TGCGCCAGCAGCCAAGGTCAGGGGATTGAAGCTTTCTTT. Translation: CASSQGQGIEAFF.

Here the CDR3 reads CASSQDEAGKSYNSPLHF. As DNA, the CDR3 is TGCGCCAGCAGCCAAGATGAGGCAGGGAAGTCCTATAATTCACCCCTCCACTTT. This chain connects TRBV4-3 to TRBJ1-6; possibly TRBD1 for D (5 bases). The V end was cut by 0 bases, the J end by 1 base, with 13 bases between. The CDR3 is 18 residues long. Germline CDR1 LGHNA, CDR2 YSLEER.

This clone was picked up one time. The CDR3: CASSSGTGGNEQFF. The CDR3 bases are TGTGCCAGCAGCTCCGGGACAGGGGGCAATGAGCAGTTCTTC. The rearrangement uses TRBV5-8 and TRBJ2-1, with 11 bases lining up with TRBD1. The CDR3 loop spans 14 amino acids. The germline gives CDR1 SGHTS, CDR2 YDEGEE. The V segment lost 3 bases and the J segment 6 bases; nucleotides outside the gene matches: 2.

The rearrangement uses TRBV25-1 and TRBJ1-1; D perhaps matches TRBD1 (5 bases). The CDR3 contains 13 residues. V shed 3 bases and J shed 3 bases, with 8 bases lying between them. Germline V gives CDR1 MGHDK, CDR2 SYGVNS. The CDR3 DNA reads TGTGCCAGCAGTGAGACAGTAGACACTGAAGCTTTCTTT. This sequence encodes CASSETVDTEAFF.

This clone showed up just a few times. The chain couples TRBV28 to TRBJ1-5, with D uncertain. The length of the CDR3 is 16 residues. V lost 5 bases and J 0 bases, leaving 14 bases between the germline ends. The germline gives CDR1 MDHEN, CDR2 SYDVKM. This CDR3 is CASSPKYPGSNQPQHF. Written as DNA, the CDR3 is TGTGCCAGCAGTCCAAAATACCCGGGTAGCAATCAGCCCCAGCATTTT.

This rearrangement joins TRBV9 to TRBJ1-6, with 8 bases fitting TRBD1. Per germline, CDR1 SGDLS and CDR2 YYNGEE. CDR3 length equals 15 residues. J was trimmed by 6 bases and V by 2 bases; bases with no gene match: 4. The chain's CDR3 is CASSVSGGSNSPLHF. CDR3 sequence (DNA): TGTGCCAGCAGCGTGTCAGGGGGCTCTAATTCACCCCTCCACTTT.

The V call is TRBV27, the J call TRBJ2-1; 12 positions agree with TRBD2. In germline, CDR1 is MNHEY, CDR2 SMNVEV (reference sequence). With 8 bases clipped from V and 7 bases from J, the junction kept 6 bases outside the gene matches. The CDR3 spans 14 residues. The CDR3 region is CASGLGTSGNEQFF. For the CDR3, the DNA is TGTGCCAGCGGCCTAGGGACTAGCGGGAATGAGCAGTTCTTC.

The V gene is TRBV6-5, the J gene TRBJ2-5, with 13 bases matching TRBD2. V dropped 6 bases and J dropped 4; count of bases not matched to a gene: 5. Per germline, CDR1 MNHEY and CDR2 SVGAGI. The CDR3 runs 15 residues. The CDR3 sequence is CASSPGLAGVETQYF. For the CDR3, the DNA is TGTGCCAGCAGCCCAGGACTAGCGGGGGTAGAGACCCAGTACTTC.

The V and J genes are TRBV4-3 and TRBJ1-6; D may be TRBD1 (5 bases). The CDR3 has 16 amino acids. With 0 bases removed from V and 10 bases from J, the gap between germline ends came to 16 bases. Germline V lookup: CDR1 LGHNA, CDR2 YSLEER. The CDR3 loop reads CASSQDRPGVGSPLHF. CDR3 in DNA: TGCGCCAGCAGCCAAGATCGACCGGGGGTCGGGTCACCCCTCCACTTT.

CDR3: CASSYQGGSSYNEQFF. The CDR3 nucleotides are TGTGCCAGCAGCTACCAGGGAGGAAGCTCCTACAATGAGCAGTTCTTC. The V gene is TRBV7-6, the J gene TRBJ2-1; D is perhaps TRBD2 (6 bases). V was pared by 4 bases and J by 0 bases, with 13 bases between. In germline, CDR1 is SGHVS, CDR2 FNYEAQ. The CDR3 has 16 amino acids. Full variable domain (remainder filled in from reference TRBV7-6 and TRBJ2-1): GAGVSQSPRYKVTKRGQDVALRCDPISGHVSLYWYRQALGQGPEFLTYFNYEAQQDKSGLPNDRFSAERPEGSISTLTIQRTEQRDSAMYRCASSYQGGSSYNEQFFGPGTRLTVL.

The chain links TRBV27 to TRBJ2-1, with D possibly matching TRBD2 (6 bases). With 4 bases removed from V and 7 bases from J, the gap between germline ends came to 14 bases. The V gene's germline CDR1 is MNHEY and CDR2 SMNVEV (reference sequence). The CDR3 spans 14 residues. CDR3 coding DNA: TGTGCCAGCAGTTACGGGACTCCAACAAATGAGCAGTTCTTC. Its protein is CASSYGTPTNEQFF.

This chain joins TRBV25-1 and TRBJ2-7; D perhaps matches TRBD1 (7 bases). The germline V and J ends were trimmed by 8 bases and 0 bases, with 11 bases remaining between them. CDR3 size: 13 residues. Germline values: CDR1 MGHDK, CDR2 SYGVNS. CDR3 nucleotide sequence: TGTGCCAGCGCGGGACAGTTCTCCTACGAGCAGTACTTC. Translation: CASAGQFSYEQYF.

This clone has a single count. The chain joins TRBV7-9 to TRBJ2-1, with a weak D call TRBD2 (5 bases). The CDR3 contains 16 residues. V was cut by 0 bases and J by 6 bases, with 15 bases left in between. Germline V gene sequence: CDR1 SEHNR, CDR2 FQNEAQ (reference sequence). In DNA form, the CDR3 reads TGTGCCAGCAGCTTAGCCGGGCGAGGGTTCGGCAATGAGCAGTTCTTC. Translated, it gives CASSLAGRGFGNEQFF.

The CDR3 sequence: CASSFYTGELFF. The CDR3 nucleotides are TGTGCCAGCAGTTTCTACACCGGGGAGCTGTTTTTT. The chain recombines TRBV27 with TRBJ2-2, with D unclear. This CDR3 is built from 12 residues. From germline, CDR1 is MNHEY and CDR2 SMNVEV (reference sequence). V lost 3 bases and J lost 3, with 2 bases in between.

CDR3 protein: CASSKTGGSNQPQHF. The CDR3 coding sequence is TGTGCCAGCAGTAAGACAGGGGGGAGCAATCAGCCCCAGCATTTT. The gene calls are TRBV2 and TRBJ1-5; the match to TRBD1 covers 9 bases. J gave up 1 base and V 5 bases, and 3 bases lay outside the gene matches. The CDR3 extends over 15 amino acids. Germline V gene sequence: CDR1 SNHLY, CDR2 FYNNEI.

This clone was observed a single time. This chain connects TRBV2 to TRBJ2-1; the match to TRBD1 covers 9 bases. CDR1 and CDR2 from the germline V gene are SNHLY and FYNNEI. V shed 5 bases, J shed 1 base, and the junction held 3 bases outside the gene matches. The CDR3 is made up of 15 amino acids. CDR3 bases: TGTGCCAGCAGTCTACAGGGGGCTTCCTACAATGAGCAGTTCTTC. It codes for CASSLQGASYNEQFF.

The J gene is TRBJ2-1, the V gene TRBV7-9, with 13 bases aligning to TRBD2. J gave up 6 bases and V 5 bases, and 7 bases lay outside the gene matches. This CDR3 contains 16 residues. Germline V gene data show CDR1 as SEHNR and CDR2 as FQNEAQ (reference sequence). The CDR3 loop reads CASSKQTSGRANEQFF. The CDR3 DNA reads TGTGCCAGCAGCAAACAAACTAGCGGGAGGGCCAATGAGCAGTTCTTC.